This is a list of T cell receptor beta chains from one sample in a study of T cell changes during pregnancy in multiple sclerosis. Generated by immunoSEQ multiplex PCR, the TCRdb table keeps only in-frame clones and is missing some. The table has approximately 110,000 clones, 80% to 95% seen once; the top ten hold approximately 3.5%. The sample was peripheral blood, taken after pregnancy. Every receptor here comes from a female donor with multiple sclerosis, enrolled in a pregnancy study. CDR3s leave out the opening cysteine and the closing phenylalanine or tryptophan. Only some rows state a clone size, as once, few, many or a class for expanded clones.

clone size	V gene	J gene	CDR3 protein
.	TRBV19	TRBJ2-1	ASSTRGGSDEQF
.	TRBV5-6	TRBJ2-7	ASSINLEQY
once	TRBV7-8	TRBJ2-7	ASRNREGGGGQY
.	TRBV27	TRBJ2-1	ASSPSGGSVQF
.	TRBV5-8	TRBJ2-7	ASSLLGRAYEQY
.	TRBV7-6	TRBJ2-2	ASSLGGGGGELF
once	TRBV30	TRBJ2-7	AWSVGIRAYEQY
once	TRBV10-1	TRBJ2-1	ASSVAPWNEQF
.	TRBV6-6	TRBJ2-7	ASSRSVEQY
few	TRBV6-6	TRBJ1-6	ASSSPGNSPLH
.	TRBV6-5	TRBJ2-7	ASSYSSPSEQY
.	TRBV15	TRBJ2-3	ATSRGDRGLGFRTTRQY
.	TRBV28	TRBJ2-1	ASSFRGSEQF
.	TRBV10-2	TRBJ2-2	ASSEGTAGELF
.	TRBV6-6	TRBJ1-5	ASRLGQGNQPQH
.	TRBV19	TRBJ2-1	ASSPRTRDTIYNEQF
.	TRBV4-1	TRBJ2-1	ASSRTSGADFSYNEQF
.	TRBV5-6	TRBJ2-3	ASSVLGGADTQY
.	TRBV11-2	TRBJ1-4	ASSPIGSQKREEKLF
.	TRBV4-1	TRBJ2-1	ASSPGRATGNEQF
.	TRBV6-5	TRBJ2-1	ASRTGGRHNEQF
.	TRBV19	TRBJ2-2	ASSIPGRVGNTGELF
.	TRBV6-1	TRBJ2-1	ASSEGAGADYNEQF
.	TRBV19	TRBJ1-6	ASSIGTANSPLH
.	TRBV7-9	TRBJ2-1	ASSLDYNTNEQF
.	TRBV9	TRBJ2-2	ASSPHQGGTGELF
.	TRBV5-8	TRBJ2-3	ASRRDFSADTQY
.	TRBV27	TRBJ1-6	ASMGHSSYNSPLH
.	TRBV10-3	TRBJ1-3	AIRKAGDAYGNTIY
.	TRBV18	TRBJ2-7	ASSSGQGLSEQY
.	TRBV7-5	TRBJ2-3	ARSFPRVWTDTQY
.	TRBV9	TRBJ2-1	ASSVEAPLSGGLSYNEQF
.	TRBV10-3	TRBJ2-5	AISRDREETQY
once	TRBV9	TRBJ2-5	ASSVTGRLETQY
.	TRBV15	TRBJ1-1	ATSTGQGAGAF
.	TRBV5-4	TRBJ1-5	ASSLGQGWKKSNQPQH
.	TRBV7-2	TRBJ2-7	ASSALVNGDYEQY
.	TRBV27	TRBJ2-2	ASTTYRGQVTGELF
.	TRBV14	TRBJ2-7	ASSWGDEQY
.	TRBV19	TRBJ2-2	ASRAGKTGELF
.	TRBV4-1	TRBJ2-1	ASSPQGFHPISYNEQF
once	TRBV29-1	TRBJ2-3	SVEAEGTQTSTDTQY
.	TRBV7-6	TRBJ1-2	ASSSPGQGLFGYT
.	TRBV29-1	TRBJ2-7	SVEGLTRNPYEQY
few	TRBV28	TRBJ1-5	ASSSGQPQH
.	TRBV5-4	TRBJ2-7	ASSLDETRLSYEQY
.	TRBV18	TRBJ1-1	ASSRMAKQGARNTEAF
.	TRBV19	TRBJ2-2	ASSISLAGVTGELF
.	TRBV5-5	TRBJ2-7	ASSILGQSYEQY
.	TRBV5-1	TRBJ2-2	ASSHGSSTGELF
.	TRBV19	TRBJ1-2	ASSATGQSGGYT
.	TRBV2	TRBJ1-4	ASVLMRGNEKLF
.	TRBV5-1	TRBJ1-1	ASSLGLTRTEAF
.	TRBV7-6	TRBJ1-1	ASSLFQASNTEAF
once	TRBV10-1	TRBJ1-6	ASRKGTDSPLH